Here is one T cell receptor beta chain with its context. V trimming: 3 bases; J trimming: 3 bases; junction bases outside the gene matches: 5. CDR1 and CDR2 (germline): SGHTA, FQGNSA. CDR3 length equals 14 residues. This sample was included in a study of blood T cell repertoires in COVID-19. About the study: The United States, Italy and Spain were the sources of the acute and convalescent COVID-19 samples. T cells, B-cell-depleted T cells, or PBMCs supplied cDNA or gDNA.

In the authors' workflow: Reference gene primer amplification gave estimated nucleated cell counts. Sequencing was performed with immunoSEQ multiplex PCR; in TCRdb, only in-frame clones are kept and a portion is missing. V, J and clone size were drawn from that table, and D and trimming were deduced from the DNA. The data hold more than 60,000 clones, with approximately 74% observed a single time. This chain links TRBV7-2 with TRBJ2-7; 7 positions agree with TRBD2. The sequencing sample was made of peripheral blood. The receptor was derived from a human donor with acute or convalescent COVID-19. The donor label of this sample is uncertain. The chain's CDR3 is CASSLDGTNYEQYF. CDR3 DNA: TGTGCCAGCAGCTTGGACGGGACTAACTACGAGCAGTACTTC.